Listed here are 7 T cell receptor beta chains from one sample, sequenced in a study of blood T cell repertoires in COVID-19 (TCRdb year 2020). Receptors were amplified or captured by the immunoSEQ multiplex PCR assay. TCRdb took this table from immuneACCESS and kept in-frame rearrangements with V and J called. Such tables lack part of the clones; where checked against another copy, unresolved V genes explain under half of the gap, and the rest is unexplained. The sample table shows approximately 170,000 clones, and almost 85% are seen once. Clones ranked in the top ten supply approximately 2.6% of the sample. Input material: peripheral blood. These receptors were obtained from a woman aged 80 or older with COVID-19, enrolled during active disease.

This CDR3 is CASSSPGLSNTEAFF. CDR3 nucleotides: TGTGCCAGCAGCTCCCCAGGACTGAGTAACACTGAAGCTTTCTTT. The chain combines TRBV5-8 with TRBJ1-1, with D unclear. V was trimmed by 3 bases and J by 2 bases, leaving 14 bases between them. Looked up from germline, CDR1 is SGHTS and CDR2 is YDEGEE. The CDR3 runs 15 residues.

This clone has a handful of counts. The chain uses TRBV3-1 (or the pseudogene TRBV3-2) and TRBJ1-5, with no clear D. With 5 bases removed from V and 0 bases from J, the gap between germline ends came to 17 bases. Germline CDR1 is LGHDT and CDR2 is YNNKEL (reference sequence). This CDR3 has 17 amino acids. The CDR3 DNA follows: TGTGCCAGCAGCTACAGAAAATCCAGATTTAGCAATCAGCCCCAGCATTTT. Its translation: CASSYRKSRFSNQPQHF.

The sample holds one count of this clone. The rearrangement uses TRBV4-2 and TRBJ2-2; no reliable D call. Trimming shortened V by 0 bases and J by 6 bases, and 8 bases separated the two germline ends. The CDR3 spans 14 residues. Germline CDR1 is LGHNA and CDR2 is YNFKEQ. CDR3 sequence reads: CASSQDAVPGELFF. In DNA, the CDR3 is TGTGCCAGCAGCCAAGACGCGGTTCCCGGGGAGCTGTTTTTT.

The rearrangement joins TRBV1 to TRBJ2-2; the D call TRBD1 from the table was never checked on the DNA. TRBV1 is a listed pseudogene. The CDR3 runs 17 residues. The CDR3 bases are TGCACCAGCAGCCAAGAGAAGTCCCGAGGGGGTACCGGGGAGCTGTTTTTT. Its protein product is CTSSQEKSRGGTGELFF.

The sample holds one count of this clone. The J gene is TRBJ2-1, the V gene TRBV4-1, with TRBD1 identical over 7 bases. CDR1 is MGHRA and CDR2 is YSYEKL in the germline V gene. The CDR3 totals 15 residues. V lost 1 base and J lost 4; bases outside the gene matches: 4. The CDR3 DNA reads as TGCGCCAGCAGCCAAGTCGACAGGGAGTACAATGAGCAGTTCTTC. It is translated as CASSQVDREYNEQFF.

This clone occurred a few times. The chain couples TRBV5-1 to TRBJ2-7, with 13 bases that match TRBD2. V was clipped by 4 bases and J by 7 bases; unmatched bases: 11. The CDR3 length is 16 residues. The V gene's germline CDR1 is SGHRS and CDR2 YFSETQ. CDR3 sequence: CASSLRTSGRVDEQYF. In DNA form, the CDR3 reads TGCGCCAGCAGCCTACGGACTAGCGGGAGAGTCGATGAGCAGTACTTC.

The chain uses TRBV4-1 and TRBJ2-3; possibly TRBD1 for D (5 bases). The V gene lost 3 bases and the J gene lost 2 bases, with 9 bases spanning the gap. This CDR3 comprises 14 residues. The germline CDR1 and CDR2 sequences are MGHRA and YSYEKL. Here the CDR3 reads CASSHGAATDTQYF. The CDR3 bases are TGCGCCAGCAGCCATGGGGCGGCCACAGATACGCAGTATTTT.